These T cell receptor beta chains were read from a single sample in a study of cytomegalovirus exposure and HLA in healthy donors. Assay: immunoSEQ multiplex PCR; the TCRdb copy retains only in-frame clones and omits some. This table has roughly 190,000 clones, 80% to 90% appearing once. Sequencing was performed on PBMCs. The receptors here all came from a man aged 30 to 39 in good health and CMV-seronegative. The CDR3 runs from the conserved cysteine through the conserved F or W. Each record gives: D gene, J gene, V gene, clone size, CDR3 DNA, CDR3 protein. D genes are given only for firm matches. Clone size is stated in some rows and not others, as once, few, many or a class when expanded.

D gene: NA
J gene: TRBJ2-1
V gene: TRBV15
clone size: once
CDR3 DNA: TGTGCCACCAGCAGTCCTAATCCGGGGAGCAATGAGCAGTTCTTC
CDR3 protein: CATSSPNPGSNEQFF

D gene: TRBD1
J gene: TRBJ2-5
V gene: TRBV6-1
clone size: few
CDR3 DNA: TGTGCCAGCAGTTCAACAGGGGGAGCGTCCGAGACCCAGTACTTC
CDR3 protein: CASSSTGGASETQYF

D gene: NA
J gene: TRBJ2-5
V gene: TRBV28
clone size: NA
CDR3 DNA: TGTGCCAGCAGCCAGGCCTCGCAAGAGACCCAGTACTTC
CDR3 protein: CASSQASQETQYF

D gene: TRBD1
J gene: TRBJ2-7
V gene: TRBV6-6
clone size: NA
CDR3 DNA: TGTGCCAGCAGCGGCCGGGACAGGGCGGACGAGCAGTACTTC
CDR3 protein: CASSGRDRADEQYF

D gene: NA
J gene: TRBJ2-1
V gene: TRBV6-6
clone size: once
CDR3 DNA: TGTGCCAGCAGTTATCGCGGGAACGCCTACAATGAGCAGTTCTTC
CDR3 protein: CASSYRGNAYNEQFF

D gene: TRBD1
J gene: TRBJ1-1
V gene: TRBV18
clone size: NA
CDR3 DNA: TGTGCCAGCTCACGGACAGGGGCACAGAACACTGAAGCTTTCTTT
CDR3 protein: CASSRTGAQNTEAFF

D gene: TRBD2
J gene: TRBJ2-3
V gene: TRBV28
clone size: NA
CDR3 DNA: TGTGCCAGCAGTTCCCGCCCATCAAGACTAGCAGGCACAGATACGCAGTATTTT
CDR3 protein: CASSSRPSRLAGTDTQYF

D gene: NA
J gene: TRBJ2-3
V gene: TRBV2
clone size: NA
CDR3 DNA: TGTGCCAGCAGCCTAGAGGCTTGGACAGATACGCAGTATTTT
CDR3 protein: CASSLEAWTDTQYF

D gene: NA
J gene: TRBJ2-5
V gene: TRBV19
clone size: few
CDR3 DNA: TGTGCCAGTAGTTTCTCAGGGAAAGAGACCCAGTACTTC
CDR3 protein: CASSFSGKETQYF

D gene: NA
J gene: TRBJ1-4
V gene: TRBV28
clone size: NA
CDR3 DNA: TGTGCCAGCAGTCCGAATCGAGGTCCAGGGGTCGAAAAACTGTTTTTT
CDR3 protein: CASSPNRGPGVEKLFF

D gene: NA
J gene: TRBJ1-6
V gene: TRBV9
clone size: NA
CDR3 DNA: TGTGCCAGCAGCCCGGGACACCCGAGCTCCTATAATTCACCCCTCCACTTT
CDR3 protein: CASSPGHPSSYNSPLHF

D gene: TRBD2
J gene: TRBJ2-2
V gene: TRBV5-6
clone size: NA
CDR3 DNA: TGTGCCAGCAGCTTCCGGACTAGCGGGAGGACGAACACCGGGGAGCTGTTTTTT
CDR3 protein: CASSFRTSGRTNTGELFF

D gene: NA
J gene: TRBJ1-2
V gene: TRBV28
clone size: NA
CDR3 DNA: TGTGCCAGCAGGCTTAACAGGGCCCCAGCCTATGGCTACACCTTC
CDR3 protein: CASRLNRAPAYGYTF

D gene: NA
J gene: TRBJ1-1
V gene: TRBV9
clone size: NA
CDR3 DNA: TGTGCCAGCAGCGTAGACAGTGGGTGGGCTGAAGCTTTCTTT
CDR3 protein: CASSVDSGWAEAFF

D gene: TRBD1
J gene: TRBJ1-5
V gene: TRBV6-5
clone size: NA
CDR3 DNA: TGTGCCAGCAGTTACTCGGGCCAGGGGGGCAATCAGCCCCAGCATTTT
CDR3 protein: CASSYSGQGGNQPQHF

D gene: TRBD1
J gene: TRBJ2-5
V gene: TRBV7-9
clone size: once
CDR3 DNA: TGTGCCAGCAGCTTACCTCAGGGGGCCCAAGAGACCCAGTACTTC
CDR3 protein: CASSLPQGAQETQYF

D gene: TRBD1
J gene: TRBJ1-2
V gene: TRBV18
clone size: NA
CDR3 DNA: TGTGCCAGCTCACCTACTACAGGGGAGAACGGCTACACCTTC
CDR3 protein: CASSPTTGENGYTF